This T cell receptor (beta chain) came from a study of beta chain features in type 1 diabetes. Points from the study as a whole: Comparison showed that naive, central memory and Treg TCRB repertoires appeared more similar among patients than among healthy donors. Resolution of whether HLA type affects TCRB rearrangement was not achieved here. Whatever favoring of shorter templates PCR might show would apply equally to patients and controls. Type 1 diabetes patients had TCRB CDR3s that were shorter (moderately but significantly so) in all four CD4+ subsets.

The sequenced template was cDNA made from the entire isolated RNA. Using immunoSEQ multiplex PCR, the repertoire was profiled, and TCRdb retains in-frame clones only, with some absent. The sample lists around 690,000 clones, roughly 12% occurring once. V gave up 3 bases and J gave up 5 bases, with 10 bases separating them. Germline CDR1 is SEHNR and CDR2 is FQNEAQ (reference sequence). The CDR3 is made up of 14 amino acids. Concerning this clone itself: The antigen is not known. This sample also contains other DNA sequences that code for the same CDR3.

The J gene is TRBJ1-4, the V gene TRBV7-9; no clear D. Sequencing used naive CD4+ T cells from blood. The clonotype comes from a man aged 25-45 years with type 1 diabetes. The CDR3 region is CASSLGQLNEKLFF. DNA of the CDR3: TGTGCCAGCAGCTTGGGTCAGCTAAATGAAAAACTGTTTTTT.